This entry is about one TCR beta chain. This sample is drawn from a study of shared T cell receptors in the human thymus. Here immunoSEQ multiplex PCR was the method, and the copy in TCRdb shows in-frame clones only, minus some. The table lists hundreds of thousands of clones, 87% of them singletons. The sample was also linked to a second study, of human thymus T cells.

The sample consisted of thymocytes. This clonotype originated in a boy in the first two years of life with a congenital heart defect.

Here the CDR3 reads CASSPGTGAYSPLHF. The CDR3 DNA follows: TGTGCCAGCAGCCCAGGGACAGGGGCCTATTCACCCCTCCACTTT. This chain links TRBV6-4 with TRBJ1-6; 10 bases are a match to TRBD1. V was clipped by 6 bases and J by 8 bases; unmatched bases: 7. Germline CDR1 is MRHNA and CDR2 is SNTAGT. The CDR3 is 15 amino acids.